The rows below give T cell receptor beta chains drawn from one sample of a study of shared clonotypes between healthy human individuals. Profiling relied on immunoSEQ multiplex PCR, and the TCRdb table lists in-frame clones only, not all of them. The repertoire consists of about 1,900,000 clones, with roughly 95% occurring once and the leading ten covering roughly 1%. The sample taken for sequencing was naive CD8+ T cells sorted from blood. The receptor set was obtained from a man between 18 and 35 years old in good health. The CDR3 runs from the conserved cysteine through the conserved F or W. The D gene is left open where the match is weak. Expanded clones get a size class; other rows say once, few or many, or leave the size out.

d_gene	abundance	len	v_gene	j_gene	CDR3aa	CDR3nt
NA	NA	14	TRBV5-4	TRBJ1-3	CASSLDISGNTIYF	TGTGCCAGCAGCTTGGACATTTCTGGAAACACCATATATTTT
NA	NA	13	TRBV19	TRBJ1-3	CASSTGPRNTIYF	TGTGCCAGTAGTACGGGGCCCCGGAACACCATATATTTT
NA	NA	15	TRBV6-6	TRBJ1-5	CASSAGTRGNQPQHF	TGTGCCAGCAGTGCGGGGACTAGAGGCAATCAGCCCCAGCATTTT
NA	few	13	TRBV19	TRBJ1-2	CASSPGLSDGYTF	TGTGCCAGTAGCCCTGGACTGTCCGATGGCTACACCTTC
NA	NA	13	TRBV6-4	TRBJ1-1	CASRSEANTEAFF	TGTGCCAGCAGGAGCGAGGCGAACACTGAAGCTTTCTTT
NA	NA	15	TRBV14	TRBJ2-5	CASSQIQGEVETQYF	TGTGCCAGCAGCCAGATACAGGGTGAGGTGGAGACCCAGTACTTC
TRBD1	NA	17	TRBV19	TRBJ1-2	CASSIDARTGAYYGYTF	TGTGCCAGTAGTATAGATGCACGGACAGGGGCCTACTATGGCTACACCTTC
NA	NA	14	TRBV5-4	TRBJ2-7	CASSFGESSYEQYF	TGTGCCAGCAGCTTCGGGGAGAGCTCCTACGAGCAGTACTTC
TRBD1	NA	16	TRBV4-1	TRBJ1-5	CASSQGDSYSNQPQHF	TGCGCCAGCAGCCAAGGGGACAGCTATAGCAATCAGCCCCAGCATTTT
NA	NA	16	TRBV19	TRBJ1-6	CASSGEDGVGSSPLHF	TGTGCCAGTAGTGGAGAGGACGGAGTAGGTAGCTCACCCCTCCACTTT
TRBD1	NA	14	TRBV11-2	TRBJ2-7	CASSLEGQGYEQYF	TGTGCCAGCAGCTTAGAAGGACAGGGCTACGAGCAGTACTTC
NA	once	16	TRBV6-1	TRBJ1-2	CASREGEVVGGYGYTF	TGTGCCAGCAGGGAAGGGGAGGTCGTCGGGGGCTATGGCTACACCTTC
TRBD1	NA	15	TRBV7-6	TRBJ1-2	CASSLDGDSRYGYTF	TGTGCCAGCAGCTTAGACGGGGACAGCCGCTATGGCTACACCTTC
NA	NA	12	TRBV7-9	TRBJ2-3	CASSLVSDTQYF	TGTGCCAGCAGCTTAGTATCAGATACGCAGTATTTT
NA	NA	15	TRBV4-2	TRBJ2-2	CASSQGGLGGGELFF	TGTGCCAGCAGCCAAGGGGGACTGGGCGGCGGGGAGCTGTTTTTT
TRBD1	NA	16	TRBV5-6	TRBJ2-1	CASSSQGVMLSNEQFF	TGTGCCAGCAGCTCCCAGGGGGTGATGCTTAGCAATGAGCAGTTCTTC
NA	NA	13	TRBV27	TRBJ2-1	CASSRSYGDEQFF	TGTGCCAGCAGTCGAAGCTATGGAGATGAGCAGTTCTTC
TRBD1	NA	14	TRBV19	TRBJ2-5	CASSFRDSQETQYF	TGTGCCAGTAGCTTTAGGGACAGCCAAGAGACCCAGTACTTC
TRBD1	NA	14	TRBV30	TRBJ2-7	CAWSEGQGAYEQYF	TGTGCCTGGAGTGAGGGGCAGGGGGCCTACGAGCAGTACTTC
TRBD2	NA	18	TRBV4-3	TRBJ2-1	CASSQDPILAGEDNEQFF	TGCGCCAGCAGCCAAGATCCTATATTAGCGGGAGAAGACAATGAGCAGTTCTTC
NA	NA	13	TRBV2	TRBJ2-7	CASSDIGNYEQYF	TGTGCCAGCAGTGATATCGGGAACTACGAGCAGTACTTC
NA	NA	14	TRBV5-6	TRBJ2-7	CASSFVPPGEEQYF	TGTGCCAGCAGCTTCGTCCCCCCCGGCGAGGAGCAGTACTTC
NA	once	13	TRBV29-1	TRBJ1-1	CSGFGTMNTEAFF	TGCAGCGGCTTCGGGACAATGAACACTGAAGCTTTCTTT
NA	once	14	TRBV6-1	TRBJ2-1	CASGGASSYNEQFF	TGTGCCAGCGGCGGGGCGTCCTCCTACAATGAGCAGTTCTTC
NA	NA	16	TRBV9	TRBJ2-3	CASSAPPGGGTDTQYF	TGTGCCAGCAGCGCCCCGCCAGGGGGGGGAACAGATACGCAGTATTTT
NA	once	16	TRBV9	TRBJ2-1	CASSGGLGDSYNEQFF	TGTGCCAGCAGCGGAGGTTTGGGGGACTCCTACAATGAGCAGTTCTTC
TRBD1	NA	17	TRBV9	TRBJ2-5	CASSPRSGTAKKETQYF	TGTGCCAGCAGCCCCCGATCCGGGACAGCTAAAAAAGAGACCCAGTACTTC